This paragraph covers one TCR beta chain sequence. Its cognate antigen is unknown. Germline CDR1 is LNHDA and CDR2 is SQIVND (reference sequence). The CDR3 has 14 amino acids. V was clipped by 4 bases and J by 7 bases; unmatched bases: 4. The table came from immunoSEQ multiplex PCR; TCRdb's copy has only in-frame clones and leaves some out. The sample has about 140,000 clones; roughly nine tenths are singletons. The record originates from a study of T cell responses to AZD1222 COVID-19 vaccine. Study-wide findings and caveats: Spike-specific TCR breadth and depth grew following two AZD1222 doses.

V usage is TRBV19 and J usage is TRBJ2-1; 10 bases line up with TRBD1. The receptor was isolated from an adult who received the MenACWY meningococcal vaccine as a control. Here the sequenced sample was peripheral blood, taken 28 days after the second dose of the MenACWY control vaccine. CDR3 DNA sequence: TGTGCCAGTAGTACGGACAGGGGGGGAAATGAGCAGTTCTTC. This encodes CASSTDRGGNEQFF.